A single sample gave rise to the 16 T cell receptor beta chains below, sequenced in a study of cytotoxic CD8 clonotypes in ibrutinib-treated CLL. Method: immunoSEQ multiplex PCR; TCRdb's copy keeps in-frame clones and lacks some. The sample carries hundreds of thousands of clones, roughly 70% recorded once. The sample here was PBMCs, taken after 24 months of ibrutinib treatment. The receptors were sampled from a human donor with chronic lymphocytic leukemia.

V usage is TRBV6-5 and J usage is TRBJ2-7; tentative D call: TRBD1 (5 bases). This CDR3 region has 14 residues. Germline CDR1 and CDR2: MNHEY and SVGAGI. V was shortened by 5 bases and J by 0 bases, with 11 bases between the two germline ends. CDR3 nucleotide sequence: TGTGCCAGCAGTCCCAGGGCTACCTCCTACGAGCAGTACTTC. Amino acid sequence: CASSPRATSYEQYF.

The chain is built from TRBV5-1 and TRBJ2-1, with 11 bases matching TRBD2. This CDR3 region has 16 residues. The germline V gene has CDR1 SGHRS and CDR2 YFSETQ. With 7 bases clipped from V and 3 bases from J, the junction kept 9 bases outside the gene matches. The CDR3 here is CASSDSLAGGYNEQFF. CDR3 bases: TGCGCCAGCTCGGACTCTCTAGCGGGAGGCTACAATGAGCAGTTCTTC.

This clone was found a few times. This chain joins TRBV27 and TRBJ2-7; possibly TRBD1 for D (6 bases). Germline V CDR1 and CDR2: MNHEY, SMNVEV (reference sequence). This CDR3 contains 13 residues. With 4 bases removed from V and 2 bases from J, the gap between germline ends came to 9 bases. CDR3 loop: CASSSAGAYEQYF. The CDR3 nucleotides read TGTGCCAGCAGTTCCGCAGGGGCCTACGAGCAGTACTTC.

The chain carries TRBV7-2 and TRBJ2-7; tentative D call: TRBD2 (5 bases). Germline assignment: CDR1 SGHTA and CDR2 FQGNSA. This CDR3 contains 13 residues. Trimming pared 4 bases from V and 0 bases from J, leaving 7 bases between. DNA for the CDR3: TGTGCCAGCAGCTCAGGAGGCTCCTACGAGCAGTACTTC. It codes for CASSSGGSYEQYF.

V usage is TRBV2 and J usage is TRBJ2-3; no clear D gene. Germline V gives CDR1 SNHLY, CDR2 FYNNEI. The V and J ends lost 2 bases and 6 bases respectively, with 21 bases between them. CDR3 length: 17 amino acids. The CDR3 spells CASSENLRAFGKDTQYF. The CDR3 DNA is TGTGCCAGCAGTGAAAACCTCCGAGCGTTTGGGAAGGATACGCAGTATTTT.

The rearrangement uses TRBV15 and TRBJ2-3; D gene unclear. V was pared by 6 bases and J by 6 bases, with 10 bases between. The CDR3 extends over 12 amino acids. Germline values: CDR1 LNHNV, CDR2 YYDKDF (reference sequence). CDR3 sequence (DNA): TGTGCCACCAGAGAAAAGATGGATACGCAGTATTTT. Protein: CATREKMDTQYF.

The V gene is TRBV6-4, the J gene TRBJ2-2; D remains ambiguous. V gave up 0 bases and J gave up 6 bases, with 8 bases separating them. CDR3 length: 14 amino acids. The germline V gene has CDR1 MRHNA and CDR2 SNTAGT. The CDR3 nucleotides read TGTGCCAGCAGTGACTCCGGCCCCCCCGGGGAGCTGTTTTTT. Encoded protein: CASSDSGPPGELFF.

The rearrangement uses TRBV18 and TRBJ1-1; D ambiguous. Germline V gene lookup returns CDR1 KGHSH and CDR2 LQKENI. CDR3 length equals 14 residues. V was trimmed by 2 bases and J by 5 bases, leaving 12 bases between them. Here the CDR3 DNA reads TGTGCCAGCTCACCAATCAGTTCGGGGACTGAAGCTTTCTTT. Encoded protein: CASSPISSGTEAFF.

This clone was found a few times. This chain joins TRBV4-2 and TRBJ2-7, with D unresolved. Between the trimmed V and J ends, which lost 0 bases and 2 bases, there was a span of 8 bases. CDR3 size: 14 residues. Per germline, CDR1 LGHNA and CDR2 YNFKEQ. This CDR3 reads CASSQEQVPYEQYF. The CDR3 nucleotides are TGTGCCAGCAGCCAAGAGCAAGTCCCCTACGAGCAGTACTTC.

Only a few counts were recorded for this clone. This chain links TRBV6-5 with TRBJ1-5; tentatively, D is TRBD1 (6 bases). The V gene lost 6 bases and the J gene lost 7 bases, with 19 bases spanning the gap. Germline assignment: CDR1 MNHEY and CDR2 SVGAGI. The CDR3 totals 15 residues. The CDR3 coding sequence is TGTGCCAGCAGCGCCGGGACAACAAATGGGCAGCCCCAGCATTTT. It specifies CASSAGTTNGQPQHF.

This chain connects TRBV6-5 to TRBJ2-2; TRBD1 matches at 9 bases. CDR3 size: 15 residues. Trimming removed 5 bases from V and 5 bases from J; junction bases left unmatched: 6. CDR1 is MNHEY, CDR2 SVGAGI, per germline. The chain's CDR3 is CASSRDRVDTGELFF. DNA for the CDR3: TGTGCCAGCAGTAGGGACAGGGTCGATACCGGGGAGCTGTTTTTT.

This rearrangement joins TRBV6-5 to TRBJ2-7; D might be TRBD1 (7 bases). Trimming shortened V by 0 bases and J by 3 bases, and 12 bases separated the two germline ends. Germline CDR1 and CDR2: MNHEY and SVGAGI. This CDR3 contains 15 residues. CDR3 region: CASSYSGRGVYEQYF. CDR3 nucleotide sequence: TGTGCCAGCAGTTACTCTGGCAGGGGGGTCTACGAGCAGTACTTC.

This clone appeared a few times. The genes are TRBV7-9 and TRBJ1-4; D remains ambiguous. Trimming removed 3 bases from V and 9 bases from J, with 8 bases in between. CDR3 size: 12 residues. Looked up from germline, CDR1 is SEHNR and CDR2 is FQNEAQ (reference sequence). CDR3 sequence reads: CASSFTLQKLFF. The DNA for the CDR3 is TGTGCCAGCAGCTTTACCCTACAAAAACTGTTTTTT.

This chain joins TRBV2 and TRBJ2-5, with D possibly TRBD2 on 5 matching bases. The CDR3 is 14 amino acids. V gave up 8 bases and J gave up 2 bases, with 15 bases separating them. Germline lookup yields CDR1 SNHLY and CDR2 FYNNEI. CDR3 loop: CASRLTNQQETQYF. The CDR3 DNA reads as TGTGCCAGCCGCCTGACTAATCAGCAAGAGACCCAGTACTTC. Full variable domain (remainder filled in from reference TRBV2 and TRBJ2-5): EPEVTQTPSHQVTQMGQEVILRCVPISNHLYFYWYRQILGQKVEFLVSFYNNEISEKSEIFDDQFSVERPDGSNFTLKIRSTKLEDSAMYFCASRLTNQQETQYFGPGTRLLVL.

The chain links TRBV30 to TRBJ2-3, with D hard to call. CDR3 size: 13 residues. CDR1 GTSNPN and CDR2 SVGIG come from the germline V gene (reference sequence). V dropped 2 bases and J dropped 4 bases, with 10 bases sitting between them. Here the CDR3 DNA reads TGTGCCTGGAGTAAACGCGGTGCAGATACGCAGTATTTT. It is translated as CAWSKRGADTQYF.

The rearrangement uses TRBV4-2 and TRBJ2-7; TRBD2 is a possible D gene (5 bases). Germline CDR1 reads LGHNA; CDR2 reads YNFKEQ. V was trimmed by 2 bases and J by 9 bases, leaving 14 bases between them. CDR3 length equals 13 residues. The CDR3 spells CASSQRPDEGQYF. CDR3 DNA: TGTGCCAGCAGCCAAAGGCCGGACGAGGGGCAGTACTTC.